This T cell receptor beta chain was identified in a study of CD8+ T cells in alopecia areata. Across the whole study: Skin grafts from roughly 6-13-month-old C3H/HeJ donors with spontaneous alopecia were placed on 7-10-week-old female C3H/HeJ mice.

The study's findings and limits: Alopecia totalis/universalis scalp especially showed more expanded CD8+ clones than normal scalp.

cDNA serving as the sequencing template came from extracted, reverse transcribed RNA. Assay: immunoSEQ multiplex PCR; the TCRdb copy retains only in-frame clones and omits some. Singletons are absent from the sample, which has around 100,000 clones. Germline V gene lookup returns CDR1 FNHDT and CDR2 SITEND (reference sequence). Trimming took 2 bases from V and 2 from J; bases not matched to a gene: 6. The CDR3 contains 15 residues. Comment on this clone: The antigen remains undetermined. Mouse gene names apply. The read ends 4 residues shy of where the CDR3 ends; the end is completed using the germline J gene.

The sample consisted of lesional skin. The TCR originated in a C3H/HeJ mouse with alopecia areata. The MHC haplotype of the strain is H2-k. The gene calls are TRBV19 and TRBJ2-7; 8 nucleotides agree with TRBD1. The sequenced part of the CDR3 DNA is TGTGCCAGCAGTATGGGCCAGGGGGCGACCTAT. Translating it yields CASSMGQGATY. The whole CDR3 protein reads CASSMGQGATYEQYF.